The 5 T cell receptor beta chains listed next were all sequenced from one sample in a study of CD8+ T cells in alopecia areata. In each case, RNA was isolated and then reverse transcribed into cDNA as the sequencing template. Measured with immunoSEQ multiplex PCR; TCRdb has only the in-frame clones, and not every one. The data hold about 300,000 clones, with 55% to 75% observed a single time. Regarding treatment: oral pan-JAK inhibitor, 5-10 mg twice daily. Sequencing was performed on CD4+ T cells sorted from blood, taken at week 24, from a patient treated with tofacitinib. These receptors were collected from a human donor with alopecia areata.

Of note for this clone: Within the sample, other DNA sequences also encode this same CDR3. The J gene is TRBJ2-5, the V gene TRBV9; the D gene is possibly TRBD2 (6 bases). Germline assignment: CDR1 SGDLS and CDR2 YYNGEE. The CDR3 has 12 amino acids. Trimming pared 2 bases from V and 5 bases from J, leaving 7 bases between. The chain's CDR3 is CASSVGGETQYF. The CDR3 DNA is TGTGCCAGCAGCGTTGGAGGGGAGACCCAGTACTTC.

A few counts support this clone. The chain employs TRBV4-1 and TRBJ2-2; D gene uncertain. CDR3 size: 14 residues. V dropped 0 bases and J dropped 6 bases, with 8 bases sitting between them. CDR1 MGHRA and CDR2 YSYEKL come from the germline V gene. CDR3 sequence: CASSQDPAAGELFF. The CDR3 DNA reads TGCGCCAGCAGCCAAGATCCGGCAGCCGGGGAGCTGTTTTTT.

This sequence joins TRBV29-1 and TRBJ2-1, with D possibly matching TRBD1 (6 bases). Germline V gives CDR1 SQVTM, CDR2 ANQGSEA. CDR3 length equals 16 residues. Between the trimmed V and J ends, which lost 5 bases and 0 bases, there was a span of 17 bases. The CDR3 DNA reads TGCAGCGTTTTTACAGGGTTGGGGAGCTCCTACAATGAGCAGTTCTTC. Its translation is CSVFTGLGSSYNEQFF.

In its sample, this clone was seen once. The rearrangement joins TRBV7-9 to TRBJ2-2, with D possibly TRBD1 on 5 matching bases. This CDR3 is built from 13 residues. Trimming took off 5 bases at V and 10 bases at J, with 14 bases between the two ends. Germline V gives CDR1 SEHNR, CDR2 FQNEAQ (reference sequence). The CDR3 DNA is TGTGCCAGCAGCACTTCCCGGACACCGGAGCTGTTTTTT. Translating gives CASSTSRTPELFF.

The chain has TRBV7-2 and TRBJ2-6, with TRBD1 matching 8 bases. Germline V gene sequence: CDR1 SGHTA, CDR2 FQGNSA. The CDR3 extends over 16 amino acids. V lost 3 bases, J lost 2 bases, and 3 bases stayed unmatched. DNA for the CDR3: TGTGCCAGCAGCTTCCTACAGGGGGCTGGGGCCAACGTCCTGACTTTC. It encodes CASSFLQGAGANVLTF. The full variable domain, in which reference TRBV7-2 and TRBJ2-6 provide the parts outside the CDR3, is GAGVSQSPSNKVTEKGKDVELRCDPISGHTALYWYRQSLGQGLEFLIYFQGNSAPDKSGLPSDRFSAERTGGSVSTLTIQRTQQEDSAVYLCASSFLQGAGANVLTFGAGSRLTVL.